The source of this TCR beta chain is a study of blood T cell repertoires in COVID-19. Study at large: PBMCs, B-cell-depleted T cells, or T cells provided the cDNA or gDNA that made up the material.

Germline CDR1 SGHNT, CDR2 YENEEA. The length of the CDR3 is 16 residues. J was trimmed by 0 bases and V by 3 bases; bases with no gene match: 7. Sequencing used immunoSEQ multiplex PCR; TCRdb keeps in-frame clones, though not all of them. Here the sample spans 150,000 to 200,000 clones, 70% to 90% being singletons. This chain connects TRBV11-3 to TRBJ2-5; 7 bases align to TRBD2. Source material: PBMCs or T cells enriched from blood (not recorded which). The clonotype was recovered from a woman aged 45 to 65 who had recovered from COVID-19. The CDR3 nucleotides read TGTGCCAGCAGCTTCGAGCGGGGTCCGTACCAAGAGACCCAGTACTTC. This codes for CASSFERGPYQETQYF.